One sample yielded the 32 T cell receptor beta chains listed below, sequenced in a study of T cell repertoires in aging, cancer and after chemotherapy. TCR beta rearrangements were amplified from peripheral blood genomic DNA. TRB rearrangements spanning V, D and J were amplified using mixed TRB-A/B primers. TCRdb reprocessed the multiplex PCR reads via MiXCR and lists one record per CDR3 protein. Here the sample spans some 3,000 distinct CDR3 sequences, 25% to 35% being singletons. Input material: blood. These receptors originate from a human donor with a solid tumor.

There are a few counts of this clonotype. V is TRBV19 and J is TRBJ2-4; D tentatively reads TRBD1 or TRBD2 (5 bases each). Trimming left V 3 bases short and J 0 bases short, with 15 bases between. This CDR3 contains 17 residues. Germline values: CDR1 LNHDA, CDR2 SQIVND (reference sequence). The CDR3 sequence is CASSIGAGTGAKNIQYF. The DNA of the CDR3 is TGTGCCAGTAGTATCGGGGCCGGGACGGGAGCCAAAAACATTCAGTACTTC. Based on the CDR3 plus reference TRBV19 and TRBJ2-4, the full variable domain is DGGITQSPKYLFRKEGQNVTLSCEQNLNHDAMYWYRQDPGQGLRLIYYSQIVNDFQKGDIAEGYSVSREKKESFPLTVTSAQKNPTAFYLCASSIGAGTGAKNIQYFGAGTRLSVL.

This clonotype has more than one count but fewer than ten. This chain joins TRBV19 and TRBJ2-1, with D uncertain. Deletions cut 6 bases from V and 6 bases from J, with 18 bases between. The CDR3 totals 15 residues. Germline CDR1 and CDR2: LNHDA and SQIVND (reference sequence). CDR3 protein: CASRVDARVANEQFF. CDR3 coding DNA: TGTGCCAGTAGGGTCGATGCTAGAGTGGCCAATGAGCAGTTCTTC.

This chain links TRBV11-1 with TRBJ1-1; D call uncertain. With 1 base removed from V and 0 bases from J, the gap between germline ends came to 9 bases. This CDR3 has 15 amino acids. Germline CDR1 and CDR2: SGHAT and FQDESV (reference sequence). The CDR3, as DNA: TGTGCCAGCAGCTTAGATCCAAGATTGAACACTGAAGCTTTCTTT. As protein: CASSLDPRLNTEAFF.

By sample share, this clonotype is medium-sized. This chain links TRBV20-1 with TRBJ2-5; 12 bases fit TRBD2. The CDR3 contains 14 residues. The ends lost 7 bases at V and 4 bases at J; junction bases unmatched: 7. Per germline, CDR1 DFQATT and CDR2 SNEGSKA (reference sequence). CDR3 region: CSVASGRARETQYF. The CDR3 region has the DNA TGCAGTGTCGCTAGCGGGAGGGCCAGAGAGACCCAGTACTTC.

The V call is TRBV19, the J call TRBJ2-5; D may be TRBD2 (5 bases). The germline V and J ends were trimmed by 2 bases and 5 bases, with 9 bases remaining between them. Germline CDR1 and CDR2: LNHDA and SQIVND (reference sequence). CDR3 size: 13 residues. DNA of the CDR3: TGTGCCAGTAGTATACGGGGAAGGGAGACCCAGTACTTC. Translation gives CASSIRGRETQYF. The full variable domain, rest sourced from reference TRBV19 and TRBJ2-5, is DGGITQSPKYLFRKEGQNVTLSCEQNLNHDAMYWYRQDPGQGLRLIYYSQIVNDFQKGDIAEGYSVSREKKESFPLTVTSAQKNPTAFYLCASSIRGRETQYFGPGTRLLVL.

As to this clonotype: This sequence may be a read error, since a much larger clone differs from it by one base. CDR3 sequence (DNA): TGCGCCAGCAGCTTGGGAGGAGCGGTCTATGGCTACACCTTC. Residues: CASSLGGAVYGYTF. This sequence joins TRBV5-1 and TRBJ1-2; D is undetermined. Deletions cut 0 bases from V and 4 bases from J, with 10 bases between. This CDR3 region has 14 residues. Germline CDR1 is SGHRS and CDR2 is YFSETQ.

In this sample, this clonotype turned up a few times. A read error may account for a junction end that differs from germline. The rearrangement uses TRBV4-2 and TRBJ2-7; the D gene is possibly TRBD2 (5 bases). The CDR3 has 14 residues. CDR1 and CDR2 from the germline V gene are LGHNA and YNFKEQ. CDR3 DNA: TGCGCCAGCAGCCAAAGACGGGGAATATACGAGCAGTACTTC. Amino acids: CASSQRRGIYEQYF.

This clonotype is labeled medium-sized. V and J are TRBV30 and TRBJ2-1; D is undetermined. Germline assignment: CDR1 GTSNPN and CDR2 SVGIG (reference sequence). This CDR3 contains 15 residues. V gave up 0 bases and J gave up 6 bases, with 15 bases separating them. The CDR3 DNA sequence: TGTGCCTGGAGTGTACCCCTAGGTGGGTTCAATGAGCAGTTCTTC. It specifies CAWSVPLGGFNEQFF.

Written as DNA, the CDR3 is TGCAGTGCTAGAGATGGGGGGGGAGGGGCCCTATACGCCGAGCAGTTCTTC. It is translated as CSARDGGGGALYAEQFF. The rearrangement links TRBV20-1 to TRBJ2-1; 7 nucleotides align to TRBD2. The V gene end was trimmed by 0 bases and the J gene end by 10 bases; junction bases not matched to a gene: 18. This CDR3 is built from 17 residues. Germline loops: CDR1 DFQATT, CDR2 SNEGSKA (reference sequence).

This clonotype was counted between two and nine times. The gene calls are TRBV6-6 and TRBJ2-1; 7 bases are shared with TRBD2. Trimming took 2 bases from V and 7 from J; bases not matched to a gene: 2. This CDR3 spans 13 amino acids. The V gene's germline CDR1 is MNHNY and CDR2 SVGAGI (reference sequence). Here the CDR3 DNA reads TGTGCCAGCAGTTACGGGGAGGGAAATGAGCAGTTCTTC. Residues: CASSYGEGNEQFF.

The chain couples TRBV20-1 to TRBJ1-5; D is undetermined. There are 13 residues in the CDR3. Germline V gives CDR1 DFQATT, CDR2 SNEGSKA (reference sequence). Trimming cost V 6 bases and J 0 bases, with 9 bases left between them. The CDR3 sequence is CSAPTDSNQPQHF. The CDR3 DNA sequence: TGCAGTGCCCCGACGGATAGCAATCAGCCCCAGCATTTT.

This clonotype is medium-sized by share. The CDR3 DNA is TGTGCCAGCAGTATAAGCGGGGGTGATGAGCAGTTCTTC. This sequence encodes CASSISGGDEQFF. The rearrangement uses TRBV7-9 and TRBJ2-1, with TRBD2 identical over 8 bases. This CDR3 contains 13 residues. Germline V gene lookup returns CDR1 SEHNR and CDR2 FQNEAQ (reference sequence). The V and J ends lost 6 bases and 8 bases, in that order; junction bases with no gene match: 6.

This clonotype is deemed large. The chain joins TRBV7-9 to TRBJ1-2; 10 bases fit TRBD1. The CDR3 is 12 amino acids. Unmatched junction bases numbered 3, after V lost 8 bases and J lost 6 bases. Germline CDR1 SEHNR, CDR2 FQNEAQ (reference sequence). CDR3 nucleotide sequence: TGTGCCAGCGCGACAGGGGGCGATGGCTACACCTTC. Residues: CASATGGDGYTF.

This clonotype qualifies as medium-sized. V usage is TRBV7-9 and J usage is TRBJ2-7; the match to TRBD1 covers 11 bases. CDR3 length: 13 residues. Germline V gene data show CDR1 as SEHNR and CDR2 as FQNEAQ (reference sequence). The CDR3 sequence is CAIRTGGGHEQYF. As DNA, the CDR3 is TGTGCAATTCGGACAGGGGGCGGCCACGAGCAGTACTTC.

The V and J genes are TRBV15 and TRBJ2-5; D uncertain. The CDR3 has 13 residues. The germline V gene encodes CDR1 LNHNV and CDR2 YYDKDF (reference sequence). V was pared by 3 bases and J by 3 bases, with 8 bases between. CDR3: CATSSFEEETQYF. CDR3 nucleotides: TGTGCCACCAGCAGCTTCGAAGAAGAGACCCAGTACTTC.

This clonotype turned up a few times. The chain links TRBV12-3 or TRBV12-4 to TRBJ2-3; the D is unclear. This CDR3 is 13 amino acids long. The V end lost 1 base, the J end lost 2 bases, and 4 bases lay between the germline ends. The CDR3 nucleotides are TGTGCCAGCAGTTTAGGATACACAGATACGCAGTATTTT. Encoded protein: CASSLGYTDTQYF.

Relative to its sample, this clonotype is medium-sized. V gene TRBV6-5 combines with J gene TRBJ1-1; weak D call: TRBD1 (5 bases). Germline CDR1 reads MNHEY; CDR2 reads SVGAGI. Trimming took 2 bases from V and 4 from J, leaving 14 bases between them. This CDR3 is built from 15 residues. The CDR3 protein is CASSYTQMRGTEAFF. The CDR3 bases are TGTGCCAGCAGTTACACACAAATGAGGGGCACTGAAGCTTTCTTT.

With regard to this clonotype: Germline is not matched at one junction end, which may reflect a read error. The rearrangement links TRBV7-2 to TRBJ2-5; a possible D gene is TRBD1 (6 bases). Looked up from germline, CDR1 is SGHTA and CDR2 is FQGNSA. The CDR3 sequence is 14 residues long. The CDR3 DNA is TGCGCCAGCAGCCAATCCGACAGGCCTAGGGACCAGTACTTC. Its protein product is CASSQSDRPRDQYF.

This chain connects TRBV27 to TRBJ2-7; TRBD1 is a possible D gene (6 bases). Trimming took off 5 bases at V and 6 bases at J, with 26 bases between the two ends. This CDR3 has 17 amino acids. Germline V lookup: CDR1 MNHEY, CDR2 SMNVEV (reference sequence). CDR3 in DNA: TGTGCCAGCAGTCGCTTTTGGGGGCCTTCTCGGCGAGGCGAGCAGTACTTC. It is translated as CASSRFWGPSRRGEQYF.

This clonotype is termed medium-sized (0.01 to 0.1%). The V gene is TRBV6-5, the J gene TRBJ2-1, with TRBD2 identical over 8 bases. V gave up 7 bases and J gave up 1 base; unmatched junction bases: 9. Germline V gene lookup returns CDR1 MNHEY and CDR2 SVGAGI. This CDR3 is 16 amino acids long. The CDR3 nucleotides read TGTGCCAGCATAGGGGCTAGCGGGCCTTCCTACAATGAGCAGTTCTTC. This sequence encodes CASIGASGPSYNEQFF.

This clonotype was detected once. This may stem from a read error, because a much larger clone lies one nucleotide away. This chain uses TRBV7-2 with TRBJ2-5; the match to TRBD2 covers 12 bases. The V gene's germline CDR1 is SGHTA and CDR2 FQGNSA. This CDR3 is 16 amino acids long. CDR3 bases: TGTGCCAGCAGCCCCCGGACTAGCGGGATCCAAAAGACCCAGTACTTC. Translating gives CASSPRTSGIQKTQYF.

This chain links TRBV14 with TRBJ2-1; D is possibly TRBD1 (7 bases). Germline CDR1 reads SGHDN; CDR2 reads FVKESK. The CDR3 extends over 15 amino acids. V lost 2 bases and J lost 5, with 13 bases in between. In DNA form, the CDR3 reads TGTGCCAGCAGCCAATTGACAGGGAGGCACAATGAGCAGTTCTTC. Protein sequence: CASSQLTGRHNEQFF.

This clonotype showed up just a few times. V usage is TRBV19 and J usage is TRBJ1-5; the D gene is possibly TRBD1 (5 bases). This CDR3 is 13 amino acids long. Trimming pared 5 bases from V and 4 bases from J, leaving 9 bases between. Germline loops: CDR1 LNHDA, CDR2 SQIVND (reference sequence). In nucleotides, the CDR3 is TGTGCCAGTAGTTGGGGCCCAAATCAGCCCCAGCATTTT. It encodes CASSWGPNQPQHF.

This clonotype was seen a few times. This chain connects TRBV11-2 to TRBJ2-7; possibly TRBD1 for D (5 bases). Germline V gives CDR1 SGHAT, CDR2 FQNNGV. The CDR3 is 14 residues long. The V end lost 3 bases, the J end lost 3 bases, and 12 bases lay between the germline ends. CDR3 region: CASSFSGQGYEQYF. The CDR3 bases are TGTGCCAGCAGCTTCTCGGGTCAGGGCTACGAGCAGTACTTC.

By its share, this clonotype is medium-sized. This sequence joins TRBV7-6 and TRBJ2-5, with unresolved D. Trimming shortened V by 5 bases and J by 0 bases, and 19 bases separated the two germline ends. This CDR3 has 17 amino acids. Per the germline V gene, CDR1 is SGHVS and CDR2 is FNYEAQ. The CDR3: CASSPRVRALYQETQYF. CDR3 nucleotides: TGTGCCAGCAGCCCCCGGGTCCGTGCCCTGTACCAAGAGACCCAGTACTTC.

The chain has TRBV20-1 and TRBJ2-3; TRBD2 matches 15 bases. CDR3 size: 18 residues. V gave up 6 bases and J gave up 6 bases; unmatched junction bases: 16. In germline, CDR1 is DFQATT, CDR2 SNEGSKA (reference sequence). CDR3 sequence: CSAWGLAGGNDNPDTQYF. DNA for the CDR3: TGCAGTGCCTGGGGACTAGCGGGAGGAAACGATAATCCGGATACGCAGTATTTT.

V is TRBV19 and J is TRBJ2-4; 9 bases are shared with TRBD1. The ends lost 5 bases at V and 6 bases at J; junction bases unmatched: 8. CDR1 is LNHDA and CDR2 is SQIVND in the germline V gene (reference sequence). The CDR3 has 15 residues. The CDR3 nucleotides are TGTGCCAGTAGTGAGACAGGGGGGGTCGGAAACATTCAGTACTTC. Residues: CASSETGGVGNIQYF. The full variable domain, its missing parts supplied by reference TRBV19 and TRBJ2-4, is DGGITQSPKYLFRKEGQNVTLSCEQNLNHDAMYWYRQDPGQGLRLIYYSQIVNDFQKGDIAEGYSVSREKKESFPLTVTSAQKNPTAFYLCASSETGGVGNIQYFGAGTRLSVL.

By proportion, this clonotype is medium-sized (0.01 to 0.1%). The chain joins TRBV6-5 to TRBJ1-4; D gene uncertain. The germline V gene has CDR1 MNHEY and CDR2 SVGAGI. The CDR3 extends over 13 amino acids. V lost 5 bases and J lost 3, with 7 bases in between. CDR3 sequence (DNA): TGTGCCAGCAGTGCCTGGGCTAATGAAAAACTGTTTTTT. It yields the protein CASSAWANEKLFF.

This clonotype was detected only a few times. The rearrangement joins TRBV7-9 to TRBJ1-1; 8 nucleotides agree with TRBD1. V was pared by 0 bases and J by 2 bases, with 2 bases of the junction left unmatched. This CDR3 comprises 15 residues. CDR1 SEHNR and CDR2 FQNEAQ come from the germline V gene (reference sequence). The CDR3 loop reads CASSLAGTGNTEAFF. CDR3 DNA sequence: TGTGCCAGCAGCTTAGCGGGGACAGGTAACACTGAAGCTTTCTTT.

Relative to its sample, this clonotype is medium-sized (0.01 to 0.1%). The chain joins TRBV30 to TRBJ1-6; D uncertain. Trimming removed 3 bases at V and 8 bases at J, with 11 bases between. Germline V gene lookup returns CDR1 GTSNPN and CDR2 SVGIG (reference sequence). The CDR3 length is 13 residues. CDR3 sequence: CAWSKEDYSPLHF. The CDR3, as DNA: TGTGCCTGGAGCAAGGAGGATTATTCACCCCTCCACTTT.

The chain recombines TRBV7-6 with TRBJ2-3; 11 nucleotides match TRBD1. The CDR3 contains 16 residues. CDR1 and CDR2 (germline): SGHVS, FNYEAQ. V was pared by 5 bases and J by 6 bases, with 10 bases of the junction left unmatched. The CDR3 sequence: CASSTRTGGFLDTQYF. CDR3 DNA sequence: TGTGCCAGCAGCACCAGGACAGGGGGCTTTTTGGATACGCAGTATTTT.

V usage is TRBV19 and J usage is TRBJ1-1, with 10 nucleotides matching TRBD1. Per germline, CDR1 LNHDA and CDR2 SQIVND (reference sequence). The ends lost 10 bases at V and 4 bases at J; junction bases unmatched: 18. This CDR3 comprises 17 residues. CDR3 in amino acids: CATRYRTGGGFGTEAFF. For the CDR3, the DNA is TGTGCCACCCGATACAGGACAGGGGGGGGGTTTGGCACTGAAGCTTTCTTT.